The 15 T cell receptor beta chains below were found in one sample sequenced in a study of neurological immune-mediated disorders. TCRdb called the 5' RACE reads again in MiXCR, with one record for every CDR3 protein. The table includes about 70,000 distinct CDR3 sequences, approximately 5% detected once. Material: PBMCs. Receptors originate from a woman in her 70s with multiple sclerosis.

This clonotype has at least ten counts. The chain employs TRBV20-1 and TRBJ2-7; 11 bases are a match to TRBD2. The CDR3 totals 15 residues. The J segment lost 1 base and the V segment lost 5 bases, leaving 7 bases of the junction unmatched. Germline values: CDR1 DFQATT, CDR2 SNEGSKA (reference sequence). CDR3 residues: CSAVLLAGVSYEQYF. The CDR3 DNA is TGCAGTGCTGTATTACTAGCGGGGGTTTCCTACGAGCAGTACTTC.

This clonotype showed up many times. J is TRBJ2-4 and V is TRBV9; no clear D. Germline CDR1 and CDR2: SGDLS and YYNGEE. Trimming took off 3 bases at V and 5 bases at J, with 15 bases between the two ends. This CDR3 has 15 residues. For the CDR3, the DNA is TGTGCCAGCAGCGCTATACCGGACGCTGAAAACATTCAGTACTTC. Protein: CASSAIPDAENIQYF.

This clonotype was counted at least ten times. V usage is TRBV12-3 or TRBV12-4 and J usage is TRBJ1-5, with D perhaps TRBD1 (6 bases). The CDR3 spans 12 residues. With 5 bases removed from V and 7 bases from J, the gap between germline ends came to 9 bases. The CDR3 nucleotides read TGTGCCAGCAGTACAGGGTCCCAGCCCCAGCATTTT. Amino acids: CASSTGSQPQHF.

This clonotype was seen ten or more times. The chain joins TRBV20-1 to TRBJ2-1, with 9 bases lining up with TRBD2. The V gene's germline CDR1 is DFQATT and CDR2 SNEGSKA (reference sequence). This CDR3 is built from 14 residues. V trimming: 3 bases; J trimming: 5 bases; junction bases outside the gene matches: 5. CDR3 amino acids: CSASGGRVHNEQFF. In DNA, the CDR3 is TGCAGTGCTAGTGGCGGGAGGGTACACAATGAGCAGTTCTTC.

At least ten counts were recorded for this clonotype. The V call is TRBV20-1, the J call TRBJ2-1, with TRBD2 identical over 9 bases. Germline CDR1 reads DFQATT; CDR2 reads SNEGSKA (reference sequence). With V trimmed by 0 bases and J by 12 bases, 6 bases remained unmatched. This CDR3 has 13 amino acids. The CDR3 sequence is CSAREGREGLQFF. As DNA, the CDR3 is TGCAGTGCTAGAGAGGGGCGGGAGGGCCTGCAGTTCTTC.

The chain recombines TRBV20-1 with TRBJ1-1; D possibly corresponds to TRBD1 (6 bases). V was cut by 3 bases and J by 6 bases, with 17 bases left in between. CDR1 is DFQATT, CDR2 SNEGSKA, per germline (reference sequence). The CDR3 length is 14 residues. In DNA, the CDR3 is TGCAGTGCTAGGGAAACACAGGGACCCCCTGAAGCTTTCTTT. This gives the protein CSARETQGPPEAFF.

This clonotype was observed many times. The rearrangement links TRBV10-1 to TRBJ2-2; D call uncertain. With 2 bases removed from V and 6 bases from J, the gap between germline ends came to 10 bases. The germline V gene encodes CDR1 WNHNN and CDR2 SYGVQD (reference sequence). The CDR3 consists of 14 residues. CDR3 DNA: TGCGCCAGCAGTGAGGCTCTCCCCCCCGGGGAGCTGTTTTTT. Translation: CASSEALPPGELFF.

In this sample, this clonotype turned up many times. The chain employs TRBV10-3 and TRBJ1-1, with D possibly being TRBD1 (5 bases). CDR3 length equals 15 residues. Germline lookup yields CDR1 ENHRY and CDR2 SYGVKD. V lost 0 bases, J lost 4 bases, and 12 bases lay in between. In DNA form, the CDR3 reads TGTGCCATCAGTGAGTCTCAGGGATGGGTCACTGAAGCTTTCTTT. Protein: CAISESQGWVTEAFF.

The sample holds many counts of this clonotype. V is TRBV20-1 and J is TRBJ2-4; D remains ambiguous. Trimming pared 4 bases from V and 7 bases from J, leaving 23 bases between. The CDR3 spans 16 residues. CDR1 is DFQATT, CDR2 SNEGSKA, per germline (reference sequence). The CDR3 reads CSATNLVSLGQNIQYF. CDR3 DNA: TGCAGTGCTACTAATCTAGTTTCCCTTGGTCAGAACATTCAGTACTTC.

This clonotype was recorded many times. V is TRBV3-1 and J is TRBJ2-7; D is ambiguous. CDR1 and CDR2 (germline): LGHDT, YNNKEL (reference sequence). The length of the CDR3 is 12 residues. V lost 0 bases and J lost 7, with 7 bases in between. The CDR3 loop reads CASSQDAGEQYF. CDR3 DNA sequence: TGTGCCAGCAGCCAAGATGCCGGGGAGCAGTACTTC.

As for this clonotype: A read error may be the cause here, since a much bigger clone is one base away. The genes are TRBV7-9 and TRBJ2-6; TRBD1 aligns across 8 bases. This CDR3 region has 16 residues. Germline loops: CDR1 SEHNR, CDR2 FQNEAQ (reference sequence). CDR3 protein: CASSRRQGTGAKVLTF. DNA for the CDR3: TGTGCCAGCAGCCGACGACAGGGGACTGGGGCCAAAGTCCTGACTTTC.

This clonotype has a count of ten or more. The chain is built from TRBV10-1 and TRBJ1-1; a possible D gene is TRBD1 (6 bases). In germline, CDR1 is WNHNN, CDR2 SYGVQD (reference sequence). V shed 3 bases and J shed 3 bases, with 8 bases lying between them. The length of the CDR3 is 13 residues. Here the CDR3 reads CASSEGGYTEAFF. The CDR3 nucleotides read TGCGCCAGCAGTGAAGGGGGGTACACTGAAGCTTTCTTT.

This clonotype appeared many times. The chain is built from TRBV6-1 and TRBJ2-2; D is uncertain. This CDR3 contains 15 residues. V lost 4 bases, J lost 6 bases, and 15 bases lay in between. The germline V gene encodes CDR1 MNHNS and CDR2 SASEGT. The CDR3 is CASSAPRLRAGELFF. CDR3 DNA: TGTGCCAGCAGTGCCCCCCGTCTTAGGGCCGGGGAGCTGTTTTTT.

The sample holds many counts of this clonotype. The chain employs TRBV6-5 and TRBJ2-7, with 11 bases matching TRBD2. This CDR3 is built from 14 residues. Germline CDR1 is MNHEY and CDR2 is SVGAGI. Trimming cost V 2 bases and J 4 bases; bases outside gene matches: 1. The CDR3 nucleotides are TGTGCCAGCAGTTACCTAGCGGGAGGATACGAGCAGTACTTC. It encodes CASSYLAGGYEQYF.

At least ten counts were recorded for this clonotype. The chain is built from TRBV7-2 and TRBJ2-4, with D uncertain. The CDR3 spans 14 residues. V shed 1 base and J shed 0 bases, with 4 bases lying between them. The germline V gene encodes CDR1 SGHTA and CDR2 FQGNSA. DNA for the CDR3: TGTGCCAGCAGCTTAGTCCTAGCCAAAAACATTCAGTACTTC. The encoded protein is CASSLVLAKNIQYF.